This TCR beta chain was recorded in a study of shared clonotypes between healthy human individuals. The J segment lost 0 bases and the V segment lost 4 bases, leaving 0 bases of the junction unmatched. Per germline, CDR1 SSHAT and CDR2 FNYEAQ (reference sequence). The CDR3 is 14 amino acids. Clones were read by immunoSEQ multiplex PCR, and TCRdb kept only the in-frame ones, dropping some. This table has about 600,000 clones, approximately 97% appearing once. Sequencing input: naive CD4+ T cells sorted from blood. Subset indicated: CD45RA+ positively selected. The chain combines TRBV7-7 with TRBJ2-1; the match to TRBD1 covers 7 bases. This clonotype was sampled from a woman younger than 45 in good health. The CDR3 loop reads CASSSGGSYNEQFF. Here the CDR3 DNA reads TGTGCCAGCAGCTCAGGGGGCTCCTACAATGAGCAGTTCTTC.